This is a list of T cell receptor beta chains from one sample in a study of blood T cell repertoires in COVID-19. Profiled with immunoSEQ multiplex PCR; TCRdb holds only in-frame clones, not every one. The sample yields some 420,000 clones, over 75% seen once. Sequenced: PBMCs or T cells enriched from blood (not recorded which). The origin of the receptors is a man aged 30 to 45 who had recovered from COVID-19. Each CDR3 is given with its conserved first and last residue. The order of the fields is clone size, D gene, J gene, V gene, CDR3 DNA, CDR3 protein. D genes are given only for firm matches. Only part of the rows carry a size: once, few, many, or a class if the clone is expanded.

NA,NA,TRBJ1-4,TRBV18,TGTGCCAGCTCATCCCTACAGGATGAAAAACTGTTTTTT,CASSSLQDEKLFF
NA,TRBD1,TRBJ1-6,TRBV7-9,TGTGCCAGCAGCCGACAGGGGTCCGCCTTTAATTCACCCCTCCACTTT,CASSRQGSAFNSPLHF
NA,TRBD2,TRBJ2-3,TRBV5-1,TGCGCCAGCAGCTTGGGCGGGAGGGCCACAGATACGCAGTATTTT,CASSLGGRATDTQYF
NA,TRBD2,TRBJ2-1,TRBV28,TGTGCCAGCAGTTTATTGAGCGGGAGTCACAATGAGCAGTTCTTC,CASSLLSGSHNEQFF
NA,NA,TRBJ2-2,TRBV7-9,TGTGCCAGCAGCTTATCTGCCGGGGAGCTGTTTTTT,CASSLSAGELFF
once,NA,TRBJ2-2,TRBV27,TGTGCCAGCAGCCCTATGGCAGGTCTGCCCGGGGAGCTGTTTTTT,CASSPMAGLPGELFF
NA,TRBD2,TRBJ2-3,TRBV6-1,TGTGCCAGCAGTGAAGGGCTAGCGGGTACAGATACGCAGTATTTT,CASSEGLAGTDTQYF
NA,NA,TRBJ1-6,TRBV12-5,TGTGCTAGTGGTTTGGTACTTGGGGGCGGTAATTCACCCCTCCACTTT,CASGLVLGGGNSPLHF
NA,TRBD2,TRBJ2-2,TRBV28,TGTGCCAGCAGTTTATCCTTAGCGGGATACACCGGGGAGCTGTTTTTT,CASSLSLAGYTGELFF
NA,NA,TRBJ1-1,TRBV6-5,TGTGCCAGCGTTGACAGCGCCGGGGGAGCTTTCTTT,CASVDSAGGAFF
NA,TRBD1,TRBJ1-5,TRBV19,TGTGCCAGTAGACAGGCCGGGACAGGGGGAGGGAGCAATCAGCCCCAGCATTTT,CASRQAGTGGGSNQPQHF
NA,TRBD1,TRBJ1-1,TRBV7-3,TGTGCCAGCAGCGTTACAGGGGGCAAGGGCACTGAAGCTTTCTTT,CASSVTGGKGTEAFF
NA,NA,TRBJ1-2,TRBV5-1,TGCGCCAGCAGCATTGGAGGTACTGGAGTAGGCTACACCTTC,CASSIGGTGVGYTF
NA,NA,TRBJ2-5,TRBV24-1,TGTGCCACCAGTGACGGGGTAGATGAGACCCAGTACTTC,CATSDGVDETQYF
NA,NA,TRBJ1-4,TRBV11-2,TGTGCCAGCAGCCTCGGACAGACACTTCAAGAAAAACTGTTTTTT,CASSLGQTLQEKLFF
NA,NA,TRBJ2-7,TRBV28,TGTGCCAGCAGTTTAGTGGGAGGCTCCTACGAGCAGTACTTC,CASSLVGGSYEQYF
NA,TRBD2,TRBJ2-5,TRBV11-2,TGTGCCAGCAGCTCCGAGGGAGGGGCCCAAGAGACCCAGTACTTC,CASSSEGGAQETQYF
NA,NA,TRBJ2-5,TRBV18,TGTGCCAGCTCACCCGCCAGGGGCGGGTTTGAGACCCAGTACTTC,CASSPARGGFETQYF
NA,NA,TRBJ1-5,TRBV30,TGTGCCTGGAGTCCCACGGGATCCCAGCCCCAGCATTTT,CAWSPTGSQPQHF
NA,NA,TRBJ2-7,TRBV6-6,TGTGCCAGCAGTTACTCTTTTAGGGCAGGGGCAACGGGGCAGTACTTC,CASSYSFRAGATGQYF
NA,NA,TRBJ1-1,TRBV12-3/TRBV12-4,TGTGCCAGCAGTTTAAGGGGGATTGCTTTCTTT,CASSLRGIAFF
NA,NA,TRBJ1-2,TRBV4-1,TGCGCCAGCAGCCAAGATGGGGGGAACTATGGCTACACCTTC,CASSQDGGNYGYTF
NA,NA,TRBJ2-2,TRBV7-2,TGTGCCAGCAGCTTATGGGCTCAAAACACCGGGGAGCTGTTTTTT,CASSLWAQNTGELFF
NA,NA,TRBJ1-2,TRBV28,TGTGCCAGCAGTCCGGGGGGGGTAAACTATGGCTACACCTTC,CASSPGGVNYGYTF
few,TRBD2,TRBJ2-2,TRBV10-3,TGTGCCATCAGTCCGGGACTAGCGGTCGCGGGGGAGCTGTTTTTT,CAISPGLAVAGELFF
once,NA,TRBJ1-5,TRBV28,TGTGCCAGCAAGAGAGAGAGGTATAGTAATCAGCCCCAGCATTTT,CASKRERYSNQPQHF
NA,TRBD2,TRBJ2-1,TRBV7-2,TGTGCCAGCAGCCCCAGGGGACTAGCAAATGAGCAGTTCTTC,CASSPRGLANEQFF
NA,NA,TRBJ2-5,TRBV7-8,TGTGCCAGCAGCTACGAGGGGGGGCCGGTAGAGACCCAGTACTTC,CASSYEGGPVETQYF
NA,TRBD1,TRBJ2-7,TRBV30,TGTGCCTGGAGCAAAGGGACAGACCCAGCTAAAGAGCAGTACTTC,CAWSKGTDPAKEQYF
NA,NA,TRBJ2-7,TRBV10-3,TGTGCCATCAGTTCGCAGGGGTACGAGCAGTACTTC,CAISSQGYEQYF
NA,TRBD1,TRBJ2-5,TRBV7-9,TGTGCCAGCTCCGGACAGGGGGAGACCCAGTACTTC,CASSGQGETQYF